Listed here are 16 T cell receptor beta chains from one sample, sequenced in a study of blood T cell repertoires in COVID-19. Clones were read by immunoSEQ multiplex PCR, and TCRdb kept only the in-frame ones, dropping some. The sample yields roughly 300,000 clones, about 81% seen once. The sample was peripheral blood. The receptors derive from a human donor with COVID-19, enrolled during active disease. The donor label of this sample is uncertain.

The V call is TRBV28, the J call TRBJ1-5; D gene ambiguous. Germline loops: CDR1 MDHEN, CDR2 SYDVKM. The V end lost 8 bases, the J end lost 1 base, and 6 bases lay between the germline ends. This CDR3 has 12 amino acids. The CDR3 DNA is TGTGCCAGCGACACCAGCAATCAGCCCCAGCATTTT. Protein: CASDTSNQPQHF.

The chain carries TRBV21-1 and TRBJ2-6; the D call in the table, TRBD2, was not verified against the DNA. TRBV21-1 counts as a pseudogene. The CDR3 consists of 16 residues. The CDR3 DNA sequence: TGTGCCAGCAGCCGTAACGGGGTTTGCGGGGCCAACGTCCTGACTTTC. It is translated as CASSRNGVCGANVLTF.

The chain carries TRBV27 and TRBJ2-7; 15 bases map to TRBD2. V shed 4 bases and J 7 bases; nucleotides not matched to a gene: 8. Looked up from germline, CDR1 is MNHEY and CDR2 is SMNVEV (reference sequence). The CDR3 contains 16 residues. As DNA, the CDR3 is TGTGCCAGCAGTTCAACTGGACTAGCGGGAGGGGGTGAGCAGTACTTC. Residues: CASSSTGLAGGGEQYF.

V is TRBV20-1 and J is TRBJ2-1; weak D call: TRBD1 (6 bases). CDR1 is DFQATT and CDR2 is SNEGSKA in the germline V gene (reference sequence). The CDR3 spans 11 residues. V was cut by 6 bases and J by 12 bases, with 15 bases left in between. The CDR3, as DNA: TGCAGTGCGATACAGGGCATTTGGCAGTTCTTC. It yields the protein CSAIQGIWQFF.

V usage is TRBV2 and J usage is TRBJ2-1; 7 nucleotides match TRBD2. In germline, CDR1 is SNHLY, CDR2 FYNNEI. The ends lost 10 bases at V and 0 bases at J; junction bases unmatched: 6. This CDR3 region has 14 residues. CDR3 bases: TGTGCCACTTCGACTAGCTTCTCCTACAATGAGCAGTTCTTC. As protein: CATSTSFSYNEQFF.

The gene calls are TRBV7-9 and TRBJ2-7; 9 nucleotides line up with TRBD2. The CDR3 has 13 amino acids. V shed 1 base, J shed 8 bases, and the junction held 3 bases outside the gene matches. Germline CDR1 is SEHNR and CDR2 is FQNEAQ (reference sequence). CDR3 bases: TGTGCCAGCAGCTTAGAACTAGCGGGTCAGCAGTACTTC. Translated: CASSLELAGQQYF.

This clone was observed a single time. This chain joins TRBV11-3 and TRBJ2-3; D possibly corresponds to TRBD2 (6 bases). CDR1 is SGHNT, CDR2 YENEEA, per germline. Trimming cost V 5 bases and J 4 bases, with 10 bases left between them. The CDR3 consists of 13 residues. The DNA for the CDR3 is TGTGCCAGCAGCGGAAGACTAGCAGATACGCAGTATTTT. Translating it yields CASSGRLADTQYF.

The chain has TRBV10-3 and TRBJ1-4, with D possibly TRBD1 on 6 matching bases. Looked up from germline, CDR1 is ENHRY and CDR2 is SYGVKD. The ends were cut back, 3 bases at V and 0 bases at J, with 11 bases in the middle. The CDR3 has 16 amino acids. This CDR3 reads CAISDGQLATNEKLFF. The CDR3 DNA reads as TGTGCCATCAGTGATGGACAGCTTGCAACTAATGAAAAACTGTTTTTT.

The gene calls are TRBV28 and TRBJ1-1; D possibly corresponds to TRBD1 (6 bases). Trimming took 8 bases from V and 10 from J, leaving 23 bases between them. The CDR3 is 14 amino acids. CDR1 is MDHEN and CDR2 is SYDVKM in the germline V gene. CDR3 in amino acids: CASGRWGRELGAFF. The CDR3 coding sequence is TGTGCCAGCGGGCGGTGGGGGCGGGAGTTGGGAGCTTTCTTT.

Turning to this clone: The same CDR3 also results from other DNA sequences found in this sample. This sequence joins TRBV28 and TRBJ1-2; 10 bases align to TRBD1. The CDR3 length is 14 residues. J gave up 5 bases and V 6 bases, and 6 bases lay outside the gene matches. Germline loops: CDR1 MDHEN, CDR2 SYDVKM. The CDR3 protein is CASSSGTGVYGYTF. CDR3 DNA: TGTGCCAGCAGCTCCGGGACAGGGGTTTATGGCTACACCTTC.

The chain carries TRBV7-3 and TRBJ1-1; D perhaps matches TRBD1 (6 bases). Trimming took off 1 base at V and 6 bases at J, with 21 bases between the two ends. In germline, CDR1 is SGHTA, CDR2 FQGTGA. CDR3 length equals 17 residues. In DNA, the CDR3 is TGTGCCAGCAGCTTAAATCCCCAGGGGATAGTGAAGCCTGAAGCTTTCTTT. Translating it yields CASSLNPQGIVKPEAFF.

The CDR3 loop reads CASSLDGRDMDEQFF. As DNA, the CDR3 is TGTGCCAGCAGCTTAGACGGGAGGGATATGGATGAGCAGTTCTTC. The gene calls are TRBV7-9 and TRBJ2-1; 8 positions match TRBD2. Germline assignment: CDR1 SEHNR and CDR2 FQNEAQ (reference sequence). CDR3 size: 15 residues. J lost 8 bases, V lost 1 base, and 7 bases had no gene match.

This clone was counted a single time. The chain combines TRBV29-1 with TRBJ2-7, with a weak D call TRBD1 (6 bases). CDR1 is SQVTM, CDR2 ANQGSEA, per germline. This CDR3 is 12 amino acids long. Deletions cut 8 bases from V and 5 bases from J, with 16 bases between. Here the CDR3 DNA reads TGCAGCATGTTACAGGGCGGCAACGAGCAGTACTTC. This sequence encodes CSMLQGGNEQYF.

This clone came up a few times. V gene TRBV7-8 combines with J gene TRBJ1-1, with a possible D match to TRBD1 (6 bases). CDR3 length: 13 residues. CDR1 is SGHVS, CDR2 FQNEAQ, per germline. Trimming took off 5 bases at V and 6 bases at J, with 13 bases between the two ends. Here the CDR3 DNA reads TGTGCCAGCAGCGTCGTACAGGGAGCTGAAGCTTTCTTT. This translates into CASSVVQGAEAFF.

The CDR3 here is CASSLGRRQNQETQYF. Written as DNA, the CDR3 is TGTGCCAGCAGCTTGGGGAGACGGCAGAATCAAGAGACCCAGTACTTC. The chain combines TRBV5-4 with TRBJ2-5; D ambiguous. The CDR3 spans 16 residues. Trimming took off 0 bases at V and 2 bases at J, with 14 bases between the two ends. Germline V CDR1 and CDR2: SGHNT, YYREEE (reference sequence).

This CDR3 reads CASSQGGLAGERETQYF. CDR3 nucleotides: TGTGCCAGCAGCCAAGGAGGGCTAGCGGGAGAGCGAGAGACCCAGTACTTC. The rearrangement uses TRBV3-1 (or the pseudogene TRBV3-2) and TRBJ2-5; 10 bases fit TRBD2. Germline V gene data show CDR1 as LGHDT and CDR2 as YNNKEL (reference sequence). V lost 1 base and J lost 4; bases outside the gene matches: 9. The CDR3 is 17 residues long.